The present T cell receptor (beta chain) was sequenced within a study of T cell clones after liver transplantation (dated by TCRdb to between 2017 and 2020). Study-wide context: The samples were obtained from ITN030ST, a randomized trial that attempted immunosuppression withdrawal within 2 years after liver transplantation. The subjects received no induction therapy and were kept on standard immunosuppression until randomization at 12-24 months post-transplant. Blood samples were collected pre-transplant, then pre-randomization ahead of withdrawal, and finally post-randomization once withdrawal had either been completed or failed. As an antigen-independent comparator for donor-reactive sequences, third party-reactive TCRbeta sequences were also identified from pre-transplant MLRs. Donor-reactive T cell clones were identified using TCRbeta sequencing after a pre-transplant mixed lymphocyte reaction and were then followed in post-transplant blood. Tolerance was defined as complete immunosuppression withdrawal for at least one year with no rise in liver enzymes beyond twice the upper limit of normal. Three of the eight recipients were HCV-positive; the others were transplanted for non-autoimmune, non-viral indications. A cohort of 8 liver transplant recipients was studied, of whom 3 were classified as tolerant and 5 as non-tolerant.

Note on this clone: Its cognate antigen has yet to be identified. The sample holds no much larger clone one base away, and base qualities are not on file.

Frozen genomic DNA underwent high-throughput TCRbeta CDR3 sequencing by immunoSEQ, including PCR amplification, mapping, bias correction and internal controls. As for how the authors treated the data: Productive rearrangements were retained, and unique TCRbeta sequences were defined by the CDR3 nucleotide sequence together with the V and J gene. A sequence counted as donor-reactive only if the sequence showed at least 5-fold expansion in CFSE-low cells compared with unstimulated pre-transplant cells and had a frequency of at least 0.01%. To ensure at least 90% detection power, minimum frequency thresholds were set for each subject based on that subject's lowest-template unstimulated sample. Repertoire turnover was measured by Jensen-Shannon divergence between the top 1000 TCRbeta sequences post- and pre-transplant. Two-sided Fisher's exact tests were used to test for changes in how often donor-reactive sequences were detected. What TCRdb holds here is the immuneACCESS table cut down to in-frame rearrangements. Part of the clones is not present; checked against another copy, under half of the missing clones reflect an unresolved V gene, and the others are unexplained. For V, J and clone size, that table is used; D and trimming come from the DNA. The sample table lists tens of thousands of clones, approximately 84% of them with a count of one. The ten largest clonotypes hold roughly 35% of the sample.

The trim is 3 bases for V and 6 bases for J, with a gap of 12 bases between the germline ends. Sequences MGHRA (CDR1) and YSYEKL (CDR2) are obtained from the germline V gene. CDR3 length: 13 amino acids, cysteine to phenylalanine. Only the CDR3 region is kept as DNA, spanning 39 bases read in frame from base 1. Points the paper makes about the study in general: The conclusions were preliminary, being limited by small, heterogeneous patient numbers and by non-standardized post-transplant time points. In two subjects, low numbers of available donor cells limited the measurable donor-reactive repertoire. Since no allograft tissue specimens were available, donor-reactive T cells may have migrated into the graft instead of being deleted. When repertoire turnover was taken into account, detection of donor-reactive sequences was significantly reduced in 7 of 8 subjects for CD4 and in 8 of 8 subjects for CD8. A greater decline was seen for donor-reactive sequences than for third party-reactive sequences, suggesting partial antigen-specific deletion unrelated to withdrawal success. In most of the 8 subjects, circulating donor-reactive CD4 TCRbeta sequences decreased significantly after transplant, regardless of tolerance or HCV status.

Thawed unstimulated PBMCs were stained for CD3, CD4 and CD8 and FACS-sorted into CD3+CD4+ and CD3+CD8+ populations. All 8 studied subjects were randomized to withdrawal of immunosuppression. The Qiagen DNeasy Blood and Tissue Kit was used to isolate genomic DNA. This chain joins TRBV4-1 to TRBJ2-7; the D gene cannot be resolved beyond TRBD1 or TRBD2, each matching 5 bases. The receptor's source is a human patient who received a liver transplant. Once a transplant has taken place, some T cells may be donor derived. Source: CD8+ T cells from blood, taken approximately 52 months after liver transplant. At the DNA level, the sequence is TGCGCCAGCAGCCAGGGGGATCGCGGCGAGCAGTACTTC. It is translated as CASSQGDRGEQYF.